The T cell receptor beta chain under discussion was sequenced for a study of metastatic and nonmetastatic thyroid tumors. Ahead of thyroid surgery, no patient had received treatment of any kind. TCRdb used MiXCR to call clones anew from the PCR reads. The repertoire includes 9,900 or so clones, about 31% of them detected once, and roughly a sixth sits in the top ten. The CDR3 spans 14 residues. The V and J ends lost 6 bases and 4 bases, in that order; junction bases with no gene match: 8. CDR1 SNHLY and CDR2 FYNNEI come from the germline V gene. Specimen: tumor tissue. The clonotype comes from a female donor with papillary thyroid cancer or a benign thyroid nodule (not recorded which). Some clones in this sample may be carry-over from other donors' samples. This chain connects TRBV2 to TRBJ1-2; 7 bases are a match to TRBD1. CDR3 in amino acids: CASRSQGKGYGYTF. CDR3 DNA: TGTGCCAGCAGGTCACAGGGGAAGGGCTATGGCTACACCTTC.